The 23 T cell receptor beta chains below all came from one sample that was sequenced in a study of shared clonotypes between healthy human individuals. TCRdb's copy holds only in-frame clones and misses some; the assay was immunoSEQ multiplex PCR. Counted here are some 2.3 million clones, roughly 93% occurring once; the ten biggest clones make up 0.3% to 0.4%. The sequencing input was naive CD4+ T cells from PBMCs. Subset in this sample: CD45RA+ positively selected. The source is a man younger than 35 in good health. Some clones in this sample may be carry-over from other donors' samples.

This chain uses TRBV9 with TRBJ2-7; tentative D call: TRBD1 (5 bases). The CDR3 length is 13 residues. V was cut by 2 bases and J by 5 bases, with 11 bases left in between. Germline V gene data show CDR1 as SGDLS and CDR2 as YYNGEE. This CDR3 reads CASSVAGAHEQYF. Written as DNA, the CDR3 is TGTGCCAGCAGCGTCGCTGGGGCCCACGAGCAGTACTTC.

V gene TRBV6-5 combines with J gene TRBJ1-1; D gene unclear. Germline assignment: CDR1 MNHEY and CDR2 SVGAGI. The germline V and J ends were trimmed by 0 bases and 0 bases, with 8 bases remaining between them. The CDR3 is 15 residues long. The CDR3 DNA is TGTGCCAGCAGTTACTCGACTGTTTTGAACACTGAAGCTTTCTTT. This translates into CASSYSTVLNTEAFF.

The chain carries TRBV4-1 and TRBJ2-7; D might be TRBD1 (5 bases). Trimming cost V 0 bases and J 2 bases, with 14 bases left between them. The CDR3 runs to 16 residues. Germline-derived CDR1 and CDR2 are MGHRA and YSYEKL. CDR3 sequence reads: CASSQDGRTPTYEQYF. The CDR3 DNA reads as TGCGCCAGCAGCCAAGATGGCAGGACACCGACCTACGAGCAGTACTTC.

The J gene is TRBJ1-2, the V gene TRBV28; tentative D call: TRBD1 (5 bases). V was cut by 4 bases and J by 5 bases, with 11 bases left in between. The CDR3 runs to 13 residues. Per germline, CDR1 MDHEN and CDR2 SYDVKM. CDR3 in amino acids: CASSSPAGYGYTF. In DNA, the CDR3 is TGTGCCAGCAGTTCCCCCGCAGGGTATGGCTACACCTTC.

The gene calls are TRBV7-6 and TRBJ1-2; 9 nucleotides line up with TRBD1. The CDR3 spans 16 residues. Germline values: CDR1 SGHVS, CDR2 FNYEAQ. Germline trimming cut 3 bases from V and 1 base from J; bases unmatched to any gene: 6. The CDR3 DNA reads as TGTGCCAGCAGCTTGAGAGACAGGGGGGATAACTATGGCTACACCTTC. This encodes CASSLRDRGDNYGYTF.

The chain is built from TRBV14 and TRBJ1-2; perhaps TRBD1 as D (5 bases). CDR1 and CDR2 (germline): SGHDN, FVKESK. Trimming pared 1 base from V and 8 bases from J, leaving 11 bases between. CDR3 length equals 13 residues. The CDR3, as DNA: TGTGCCAGCAGCCAAGTCGTGTGGGGGGGCTACACCTTC. Its translation: CASSQVVWGGYTF.

The rearrangement uses TRBV4-2 and TRBJ2-7; 7 bases agree with TRBD2. V was clipped by 0 bases and J by 7 bases; unmatched bases: 9. This CDR3 comprises 15 residues. Germline V gene data show CDR1 as LGHNA and CDR2 as YNFKEQ. The CDR3 here is CASSQDLGLVWEQYF. CDR3 sequence (DNA): TGTGCCAGCAGCCAAGATTTAGGACTAGTGTGGGAGCAGTACTTC.

The rearrangement joins TRBV29-1 to TRBJ1-4; TRBD1 agrees at 9 bases. The CDR3 covers 16 residues. Per germline, CDR1 SQVTM and CDR2 ANQGSEA. V lost 2 bases to trimming and J lost 3 bases; unmatched junction nucleotides: 7. The CDR3, as DNA: TGCAGCGTTGAACTCACAGGGGGCAAGGCTAATGAAAAACTGTTTTTT. Amino acids: CSVELTGGKANEKLFF. Variable domain in full (rest from reference TRBV29-1 and TRBJ1-4): SAVISQKPSRDICQRGTSLTIQCQVDSQVTMMFWYRQQPGQSLTLIATANQGSEATYESGFVIDKFPISRPNLTFSTLTVSNMSPEDSSIYLCSVELTGGKANEKLFFGSGTQLSVL.

The CDR3 bases are TGTGCCAGCAGCTTGGGTTCGGGAGGGCAGCCCCAGCATTTT. It translates to CASSLGSGGQPQHF. The rearrangement uses TRBV5-5 and TRBJ1-5; D is uncertain. The CDR3 extends over 14 amino acids. Germline V gives CDR1 SGHKS, CDR2 YYEKEE (reference sequence). V gave up 0 bases and J gave up 7 bases, with 11 bases separating them.

The chain links TRBV5-8 to TRBJ1-2, with D possibly TRBD1 on 6 matching bases. The V gene's germline CDR1 is SGHTS and CDR2 YDEGEE. The CDR3 is 13 residues long. Deletions cut 4 bases from V and 5 bases from J, with 12 bases between. CDR3 amino acids: CASSRGAGYGYTF. The CDR3, as DNA: TGTGCCAGCAGCCGGGGGGCAGGATATGGCTACACCTTC. Looking up the rest from reference TRBV5-8 and TRBJ1-2 gives the full variable domain: EAGVTQSPTHLIKTRGQQATLRCSPISGHTSVYWYQQALGLGLQFLLWYDEGEERNRGNFPPRFSGRQFPNYSSELNVNALELEDSALYLCASSRGAGYGYTFGSGTRLTVV.

J is TRBJ1-6 and V is TRBV25-1, with D possibly being TRBD1 (5 bases). Trimming left V 7 bases short and J 7 bases short, with 8 bases between. CDR1 MGHDK and CDR2 SYGVNS come from the germline V gene. The CDR3 has 12 amino acids. In DNA form, the CDR3 reads TGTGCCAGCACCCAGGGAAATTCACCCCTCCACTTT. Residues: CASTQGNSPLHF.

The gene calls are TRBV28 and TRBJ2-5, with 8 positions matching TRBD2. Trimming cost V 9 bases and J 4 bases; bases outside gene matches: 10. Germline CDR1 reads MDHEN; CDR2 reads SYDVKM. The CDR3 totals 14 residues. The DNA for the CDR3 is TGTGCCAGTACTGCGGGGGGTCGGGGAGAGACCCAGTACTTC. Amino acids: CASTAGGRGETQYF.

J is TRBJ2-1 and V is TRBV29-1; 11 nucleotides agree with TRBD2. CDR1 is SQVTM, CDR2 ANQGSEA, per germline. Trimming cost V 1 base and J 0 bases; bases outside gene matches: 8. The CDR3 covers 18 residues. The CDR3 here is CSVEARGLAGVSYNEQFF. The CDR3 nucleotides are TGCAGCGTTGAAGCCCGCGGACTAGCGGGTGTCTCCTACAATGAGCAGTTCTTC.

The chain joins TRBV11-3 to TRBJ2-3, with a weak D call TRBD1 (5 bases). V shed 4 bases and J shed 2 bases, with 13 bases lying between them. The germline gives CDR1 SGHNT, CDR2 YENEEA. The CDR3 is 15 amino acids. The CDR3 reads CASSSGQRNTDTQYF. CDR3 bases: TGTGCCAGCAGCTCAGGACAACGGAACACAGATACGCAGTATTTT.

The V call is TRBV19, the J call TRBJ1-4; no firm D call. Trimming shortened V by 4 bases and J by 8 bases, and 11 bases separated the two germline ends. CDR1 and CDR2 from the germline V gene are LNHDA and SQIVND (reference sequence). The CDR3 is 13 residues long. CDR3 nucleotides: TGTGCCAGTAGTAGGCGAGCTTTGGAAAAACTGTTTTTT. Translating gives CASSRRALEKLFF. Filled out from reference TRBV19 and TRBJ1-4, the complete variable domain reads DGGITQSPKYLFRKEGQNVTLSCEQNLNHDAMYWYRQDPGQGLRLIYYSQIVNDFQKGDIAEGYSVSREKKESFPLTVTSAQKNPTAFYLCASSRRALEKLFFGSGTQLSVL.

This sequence joins TRBV2 and TRBJ2-7; the D gene could be TRBD1 or TRBD2 (6 bases each). V was pared by 5 bases and J by 2 bases, with 16 bases between. CDR1 and CDR2 from the germline V gene are SNHLY and FYNNEI. The CDR3 consists of 15 residues. The CDR3 nucleotides read TGTGCCAGCAGTCCCCCCACAGGGAGGCCCTACGAGCAGTACTTC. It translates to CASSPPTGRPYEQYF.

In regard to this clone: The same CDR3 also results from other DNA sequences found in this sample. V is TRBV9 and J is TRBJ2-3; D unclear. Germline assignment: CDR1 SGDLS and CDR2 YYNGEE. The CDR3 extends over 14 amino acids. V was clipped by 0 bases and J by 4 bases, with 9 bases between them. The CDR3 sequence is CASSVASLADTQYF. CDR3 in DNA: TGTGCCAGCAGCGTAGCCAGCCTAGCAGATACGCAGTATTTT.

This sequence joins TRBV4-1 and TRBJ2-1; possibly TRBD2 for D (6 bases). This CDR3 is built from 17 residues. Germline CDR1 reads MGHRA; CDR2 reads YSYEKL. V lost 4 bases and J 9 bases, leaving 25 bases between the germline ends. CDR3 protein: CASSPHTGTSLSGEQFF. DNA of the CDR3: TGCGCCAGCAGCCCCCACACCGGGACTTCCCTCTCCGGTGAGCAGTTCTTC.

This chain uses TRBV19 with TRBJ2-5; D is uncertain. The CDR3 covers 13 residues. V dropped 3 bases and J dropped 4 bases, with 9 bases sitting between them. Per the germline V gene, CDR1 is LNHDA and CDR2 is SQIVND (reference sequence). The DNA of the CDR3 is TGTGCCAGTAGTATTCCGGAGCGAGAGACCCAGTACTTC. Amino acid sequence: CASSIPERETQYF. Full variable domain (rest looked up from reference TRBV19 and TRBJ2-5): DGGITQSPKYLFRKEGQNVTLSCEQNLNHDAMYWYRQDPGQGLRLIYYSQIVNDFQKGDIAEGYSVSREKKESFPLTVTSAQKNPTAFYLCASSIPERETQYFGPGTRLLVL.

The V call is TRBV10-3, the J call TRBJ2-7; 13 bases map to TRBD2. From germline, CDR1 is ENHRY and CDR2 SYGVKD. Losses at the gene ends were 6 bases for V and 7 bases for J; bases not matched to a gene: 9. The CDR3 has 15 amino acids. CDR3 sequence reads: CAISPGTSGTEEQYF. In DNA, the CDR3 is TGTGCCATCAGCCCGGGGACTAGCGGGACGGAGGAGCAGTACTTC.

The chain employs TRBV7-2 and TRBJ2-3, with D unresolved. Germline V gene data show CDR1 as SGHTA and CDR2 as FQGNSA. V gave up 4 bases and J gave up 3 bases, with 11 bases separating them. The CDR3 totals 14 residues. The CDR3 nucleotides are TGTGCCAGCAGCTCCCGGGCCCGAACAGATACGCAGTATTTT. Its translation is CASSSRARTDTQYF.

The chain carries TRBV11-2 and TRBJ2-7; TRBD1 agrees at 10 bases. The length of the CDR3 is 14 residues. Germline V gene lookup returns CDR1 SGHAT and CDR2 FQNNGV. V was pared by 6 bases and J by 2 bases, with 4 bases of the junction left unmatched. The CDR3 spells CASRQGQGPYEQYF. The CDR3 nucleotides read TGTGCCAGCAGACAGGGACAGGGGCCCTACGAGCAGTACTTC. The whole variable domain, filled in from reference TRBV11-2 and TRBJ2-7, reads EAGVAQSPRYKIIEKRQSVAFWCNPISGHATLYWYQQILGQGPKLLIQFQNNGVVDDSQLPKDRFSAERLKGVDSTLKIQPAKLEDSAVYLCASRQGQGPYEQYFGPGTRLTVT.

V usage is TRBV4-2 and J usage is TRBJ1-2; D ambiguous. The V end lost 4 bases, the J end lost 4 bases, and 16 bases lay between the germline ends. There are 15 residues in the CDR3. Germline CDR1 is LGHNA and CDR2 is YNFKEQ. CDR3: CASSRLLPQAYGYTF. The CDR3, as DNA: TGTGCCAGCAGCCGGCTCCTGCCCCAGGCCTATGGCTACACCTTC.